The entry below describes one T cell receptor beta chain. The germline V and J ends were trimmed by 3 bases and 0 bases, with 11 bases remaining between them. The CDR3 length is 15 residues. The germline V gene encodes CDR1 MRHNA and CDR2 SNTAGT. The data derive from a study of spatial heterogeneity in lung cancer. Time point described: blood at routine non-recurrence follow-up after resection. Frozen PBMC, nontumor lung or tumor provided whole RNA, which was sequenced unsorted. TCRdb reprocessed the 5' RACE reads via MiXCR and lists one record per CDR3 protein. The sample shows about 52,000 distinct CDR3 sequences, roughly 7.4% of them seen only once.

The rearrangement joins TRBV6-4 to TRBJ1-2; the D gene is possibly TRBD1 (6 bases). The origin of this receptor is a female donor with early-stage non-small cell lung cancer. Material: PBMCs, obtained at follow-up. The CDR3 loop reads CASSEQGSSNYGYTF. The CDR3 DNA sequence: TGTGCCAGCAGTGAACAGGGAAGCTCTAACTATGGCTACACCTTC.